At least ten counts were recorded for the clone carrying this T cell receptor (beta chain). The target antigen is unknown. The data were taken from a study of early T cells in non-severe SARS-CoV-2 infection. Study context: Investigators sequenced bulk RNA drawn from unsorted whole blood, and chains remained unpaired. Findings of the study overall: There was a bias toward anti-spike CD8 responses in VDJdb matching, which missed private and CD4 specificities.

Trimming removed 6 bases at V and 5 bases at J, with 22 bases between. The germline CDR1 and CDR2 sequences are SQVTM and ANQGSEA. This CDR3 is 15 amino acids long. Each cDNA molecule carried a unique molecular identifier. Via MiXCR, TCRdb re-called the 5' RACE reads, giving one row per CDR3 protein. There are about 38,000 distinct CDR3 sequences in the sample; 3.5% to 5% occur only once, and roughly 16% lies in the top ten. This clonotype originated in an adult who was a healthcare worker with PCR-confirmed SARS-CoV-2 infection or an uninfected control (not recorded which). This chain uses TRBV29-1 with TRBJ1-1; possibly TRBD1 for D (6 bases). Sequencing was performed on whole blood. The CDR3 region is CSVSYRVSSLTEAFF. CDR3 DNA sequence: TGCAGCGTCTCGTACAGGGTTTCGAGTTTGACTGAAGCTTTCTTT.